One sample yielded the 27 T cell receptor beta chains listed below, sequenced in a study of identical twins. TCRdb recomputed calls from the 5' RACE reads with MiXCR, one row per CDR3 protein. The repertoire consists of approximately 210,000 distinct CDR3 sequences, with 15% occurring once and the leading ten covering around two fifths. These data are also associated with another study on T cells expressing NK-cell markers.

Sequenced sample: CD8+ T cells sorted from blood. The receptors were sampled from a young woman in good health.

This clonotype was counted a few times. CDR3 region: CAWSVRGAGEQFF. The CDR3 region has the DNA TGTGCCTGGAGTGTACGCGGGGCTGGGGAGCAGTTCTTC. V gene TRBV30 combines with J gene TRBJ2-1; TRBD2 might be the D (6 bases). Trimming cost V 0 bases and J 10 bases, with 13 bases left between them. The CDR3 has 13 amino acids. Germline-derived CDR1 and CDR2 are GTSNPN and SVGIG (reference sequence).

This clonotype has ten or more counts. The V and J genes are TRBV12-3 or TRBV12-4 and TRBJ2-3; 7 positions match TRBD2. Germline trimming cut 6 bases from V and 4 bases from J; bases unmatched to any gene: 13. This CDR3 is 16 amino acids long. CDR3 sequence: CASSPLGRGWSDTQYF. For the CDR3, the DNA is TGTGCCAGCAGCCCCCTCGGGCGGGGGTGGTCAGATACGCAGTATTTT.

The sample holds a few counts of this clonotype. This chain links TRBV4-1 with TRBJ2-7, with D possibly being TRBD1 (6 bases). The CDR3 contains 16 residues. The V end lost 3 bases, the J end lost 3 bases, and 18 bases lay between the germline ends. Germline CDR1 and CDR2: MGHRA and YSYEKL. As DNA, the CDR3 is TGCGCCAGCAGCCACGGGTCAGGGGAAGTAGACTACGAGCAGTACTTC. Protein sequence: CASSHGSGEVDYEQYF.

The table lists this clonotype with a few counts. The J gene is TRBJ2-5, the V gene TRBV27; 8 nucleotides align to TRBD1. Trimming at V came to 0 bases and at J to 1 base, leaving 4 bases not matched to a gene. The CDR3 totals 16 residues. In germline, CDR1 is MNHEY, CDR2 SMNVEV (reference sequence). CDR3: CASSLSGTGAQETQYF. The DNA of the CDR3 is TGTGCCAGCAGTTTATCAGGGACAGGAGCCCAAGAGACCCAGTACTTC.

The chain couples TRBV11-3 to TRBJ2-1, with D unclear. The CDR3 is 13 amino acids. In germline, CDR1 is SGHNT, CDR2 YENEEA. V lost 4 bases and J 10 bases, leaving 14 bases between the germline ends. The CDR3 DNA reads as TGTGCCAGCAGCTCCGGGTTGGGCAGGGAGCAGTTCTTC. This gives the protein CASSSGLGREQFF. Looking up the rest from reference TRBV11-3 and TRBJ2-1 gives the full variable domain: EAGVVQSPRYKIIEKKQPVAFWCNPISGHNTLYWYLQNLGQGPELLIRYENEEAVDDSQLPKDRFSAERLKGVDSTLKIQPAELGDSAVYLCASSSGLGREQFFGPGTRLTVL.

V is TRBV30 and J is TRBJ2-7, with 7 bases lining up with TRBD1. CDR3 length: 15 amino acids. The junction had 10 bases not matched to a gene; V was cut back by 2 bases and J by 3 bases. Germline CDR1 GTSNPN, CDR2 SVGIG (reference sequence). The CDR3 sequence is CAWSPSDRVDYEQYF. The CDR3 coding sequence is TGTGCCTGGAGTCCGAGCGACAGGGTTGACTACGAGCAGTACTTC. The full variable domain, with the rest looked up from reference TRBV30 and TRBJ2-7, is SQTIHQWPATLVQPVGSPLSLECTVEGTSNPNLYWYRQAAGRGLQLLFYSVGIGQISSEVPQNLSASRPQDRQFILSSKKLLLSDSGFYLCAWSPSDRVDYEQYFGPGTRLTVT.

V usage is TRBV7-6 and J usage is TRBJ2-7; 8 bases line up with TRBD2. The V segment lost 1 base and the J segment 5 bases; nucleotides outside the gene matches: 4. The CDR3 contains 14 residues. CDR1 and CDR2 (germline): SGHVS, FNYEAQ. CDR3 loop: CASSLGGLVNEQYF. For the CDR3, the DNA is TGTGCCAGCAGCTTAGGGGGACTAGTAAACGAGCAGTACTTC.

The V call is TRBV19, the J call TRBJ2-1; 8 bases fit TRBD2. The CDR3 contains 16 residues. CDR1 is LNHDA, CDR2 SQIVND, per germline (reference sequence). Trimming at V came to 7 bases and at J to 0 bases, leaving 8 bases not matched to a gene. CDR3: CASTPTGTSSYNEQFF. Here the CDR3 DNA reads TGTGCCAGTACCCCTACCGGGACTAGCTCCTACAATGAGCAGTTCTTC.

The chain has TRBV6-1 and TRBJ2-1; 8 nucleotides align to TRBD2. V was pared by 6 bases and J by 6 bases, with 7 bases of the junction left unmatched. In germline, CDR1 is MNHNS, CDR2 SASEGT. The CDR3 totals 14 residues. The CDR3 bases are TGTGCCAGCAGGCACGGAGGGACTAGCAATGAGCAGTTCTTC. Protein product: CASRHGGTSNEQFF.

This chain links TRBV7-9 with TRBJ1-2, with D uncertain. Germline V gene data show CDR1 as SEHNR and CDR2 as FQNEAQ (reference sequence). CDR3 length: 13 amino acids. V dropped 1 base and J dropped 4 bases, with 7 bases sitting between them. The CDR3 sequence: CASSLDALYGYTF. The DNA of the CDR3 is TGTGCCAGCAGCTTAGATGCCCTCTATGGCTACACCTTC.

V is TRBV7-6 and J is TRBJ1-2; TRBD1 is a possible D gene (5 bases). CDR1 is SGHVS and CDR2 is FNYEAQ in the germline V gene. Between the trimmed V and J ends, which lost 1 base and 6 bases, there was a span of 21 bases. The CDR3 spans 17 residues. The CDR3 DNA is TGTGCCAGCAGCTTAGGCCGCGCGGGGGGTCCTAAAGATGGCTACACCTTC. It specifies CASSLGRAGGPKDGYTF.

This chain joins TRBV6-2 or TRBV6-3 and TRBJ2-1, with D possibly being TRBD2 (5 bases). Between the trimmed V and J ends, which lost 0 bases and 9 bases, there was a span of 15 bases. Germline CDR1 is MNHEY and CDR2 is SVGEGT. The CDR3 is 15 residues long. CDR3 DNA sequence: TGTGCCAGCAGTTACTCCTCGGCGGGCCTCGGTGAGCAGTTCTTC. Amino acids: CASSYSSAGLGEQFF.

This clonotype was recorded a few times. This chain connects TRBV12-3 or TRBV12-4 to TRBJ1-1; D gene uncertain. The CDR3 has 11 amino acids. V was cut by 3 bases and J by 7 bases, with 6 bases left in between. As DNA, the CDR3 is TGTGCCAGCAGTTTGTCGGATGAAGCTTTCTTT. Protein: CASSLSDEAFF.

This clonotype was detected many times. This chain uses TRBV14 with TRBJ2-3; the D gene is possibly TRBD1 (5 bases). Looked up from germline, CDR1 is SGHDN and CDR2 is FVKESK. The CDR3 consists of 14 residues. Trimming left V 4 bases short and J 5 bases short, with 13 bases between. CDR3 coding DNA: TGTGCCAGCAGCCGGCCCAGGGATCTAGATACGCAGTATTTT. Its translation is CASSRPRDLDTQYF.

In DNA, the CDR3 is TGTGCCAGCAGCTTAGTATGGGAACGGATCAAAGAGACCCAGTACTTC. It specifies CASSLVWERIKETQYF. V is TRBV7-2 and J is TRBJ2-5; D gene unclear. This CDR3 comprises 16 residues. Germline V gives CDR1 SGHTA, CDR2 FQGNSA. Trimming removed 1 base from V and 3 bases from J, with 15 bases in between.

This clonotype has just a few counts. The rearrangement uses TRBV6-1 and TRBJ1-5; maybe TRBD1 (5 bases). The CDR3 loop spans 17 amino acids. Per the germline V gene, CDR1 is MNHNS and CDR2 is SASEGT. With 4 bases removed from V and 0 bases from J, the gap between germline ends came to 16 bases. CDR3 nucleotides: TGTGCCAGCAGTGTGGACACCCCAACTTATAGCAATCAGCCCCAGCATTTT. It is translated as CASSVDTPTYSNQPQHF.

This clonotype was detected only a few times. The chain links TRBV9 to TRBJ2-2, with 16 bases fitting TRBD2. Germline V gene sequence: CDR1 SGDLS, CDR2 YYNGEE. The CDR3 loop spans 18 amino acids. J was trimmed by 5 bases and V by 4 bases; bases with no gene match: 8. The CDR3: CASSPMGLAGGPTGELFF. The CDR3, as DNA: TGTGCCAGCAGCCCGATGGGACTAGCGGGAGGGCCTACCGGGGAGCTGTTTTTT.

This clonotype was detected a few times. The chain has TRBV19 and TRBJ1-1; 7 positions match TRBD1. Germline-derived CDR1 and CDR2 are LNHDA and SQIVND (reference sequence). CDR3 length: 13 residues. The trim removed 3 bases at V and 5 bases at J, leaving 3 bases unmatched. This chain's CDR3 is CASSMTGRTEAFF. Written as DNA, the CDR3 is TGTGCCAGTAGTATGACAGGGAGAACTGAAGCTTTCTTT.

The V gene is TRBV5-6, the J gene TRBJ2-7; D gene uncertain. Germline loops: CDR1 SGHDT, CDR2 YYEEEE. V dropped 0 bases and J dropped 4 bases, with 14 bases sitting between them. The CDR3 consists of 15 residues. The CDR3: CASSLEYSLPYEQYF. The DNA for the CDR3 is TGTGCCAGCAGCTTGGAGTATAGCCTACCTTACGAGCAGTACTTC.

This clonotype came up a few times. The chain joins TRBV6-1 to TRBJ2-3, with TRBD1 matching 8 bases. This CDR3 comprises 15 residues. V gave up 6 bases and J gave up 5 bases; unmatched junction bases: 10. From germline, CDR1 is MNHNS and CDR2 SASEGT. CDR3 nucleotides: TGTGCCAGCAGCTCCAATAGGGACAGGCGAGATACGCAGTATTTT. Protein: CASSSNRDRRDTQYF.

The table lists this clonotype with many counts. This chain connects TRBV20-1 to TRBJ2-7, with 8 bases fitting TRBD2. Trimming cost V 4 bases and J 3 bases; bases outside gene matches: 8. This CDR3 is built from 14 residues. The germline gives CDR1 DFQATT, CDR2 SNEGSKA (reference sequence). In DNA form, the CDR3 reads TGCAGTGCTACCCTCGGGAGGGAGGTCTACGAGCAGTACTTC. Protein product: CSATLGREVYEQYF.

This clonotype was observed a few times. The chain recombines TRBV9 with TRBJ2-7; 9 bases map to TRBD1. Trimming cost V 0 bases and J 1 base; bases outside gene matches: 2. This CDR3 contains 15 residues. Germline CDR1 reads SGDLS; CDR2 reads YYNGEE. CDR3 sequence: CASSVGTGESYEQYF. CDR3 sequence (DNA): TGTGCCAGCAGCGTAGGGACAGGGGAGTCCTACGAGCAGTACTTC.

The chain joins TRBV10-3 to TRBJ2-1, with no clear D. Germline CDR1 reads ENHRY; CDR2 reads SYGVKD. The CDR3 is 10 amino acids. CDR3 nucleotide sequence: TGTGCGACCTGGCACAATGAGCAGTTCTTC. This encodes CATWHNEQFF.

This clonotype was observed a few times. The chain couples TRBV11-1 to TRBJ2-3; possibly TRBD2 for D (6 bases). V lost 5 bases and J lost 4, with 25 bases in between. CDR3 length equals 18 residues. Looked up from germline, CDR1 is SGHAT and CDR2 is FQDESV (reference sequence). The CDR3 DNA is TGTGCCAGCAGCCTCCGGGGGAGCGGAGGAAAGGAGGCAGATACGCAGTATTTT. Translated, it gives CASSLRGSGGKEADTQYF.

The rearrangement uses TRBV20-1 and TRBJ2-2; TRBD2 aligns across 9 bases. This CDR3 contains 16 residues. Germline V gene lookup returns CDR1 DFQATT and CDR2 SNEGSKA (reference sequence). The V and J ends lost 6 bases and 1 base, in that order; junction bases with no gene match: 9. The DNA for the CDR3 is TGCAGTGCGGAGACGGCTAGCGGGATGAACACCGGGGAGCTGTTTTTT. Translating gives CSAETASGMNTGELFF.

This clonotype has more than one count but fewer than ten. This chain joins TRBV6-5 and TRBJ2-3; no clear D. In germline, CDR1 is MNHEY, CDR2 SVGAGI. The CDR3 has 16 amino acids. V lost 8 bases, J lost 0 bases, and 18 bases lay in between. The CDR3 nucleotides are TGTGCCAGCCAAAGAGGATGGTCCACTAGCACAGATACGCAGTATTTT. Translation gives CASQRGWSTSTDTQYF.

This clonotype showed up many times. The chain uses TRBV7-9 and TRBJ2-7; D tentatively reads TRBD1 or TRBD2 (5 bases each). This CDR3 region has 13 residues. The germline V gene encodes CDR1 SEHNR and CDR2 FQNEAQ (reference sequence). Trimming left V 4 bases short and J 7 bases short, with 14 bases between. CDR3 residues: CASSYGAGWEQYF. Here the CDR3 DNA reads TGTGCCAGCAGCTACGGGGCAGGATGGGAGCAGTACTTC.